Listed below are T cell receptor beta chains from one sample, sequenced in a study of identifying expanded T cells in peripheral blood. Only in-frame clones appear in the TCRdb table, and some are missing; sequencing was by immunoSEQ multiplex PCR. The repertoire holds about 82,000 clones, with over 85% as singletons. Specimen: blood. The receptors shown here come from a person aged 18 to 75 in good health. Both conserved end residues are part of each CDR3. The D gene is left open where the match is weak. Clone size appears in some rows only: once, few, many, or a class for an expanded clone.

TRBV5-6	NA	TRBJ1-3	NA	CASSLGQGKGNTIYF	TGTGCCAGCAGCCTCGGGCAGGGCAAGGGAAACACCATATATTTT
TRBV9	NA	TRBJ2-1	NA	CASNGGGEQFF	TGTGCCAGCAACGGGGGAGGTGAGCAGTTCTTC
TRBV30	NA	TRBJ2-1	NA	CAADRSSYNEQFF	TGTGCGGCCGACCGGAGCTCCTACAATGAGCAGTTCTTC
TRBV9	few	TRBJ1-5	TRBD1	CASSVGGGGQPQHF	TGTGCCAGCAGCGTAGGAGGGGGCGGTCAGCCCCAGCATTTT
TRBV15	NA	TRBJ1-2	NA	CATSRDETRAGGYTF	TGTGCCACCAGCAGAGACGAGACTAGAGCTGGAGGCTACACCTTC
TRBV18	NA	TRBJ1-6	NA	CASSAMGGVKTNSPLHF	TGTGCCAGCTCAGCCATGGGGGGGGTAAAGACTAATTCACCCCTCCACTTT
TRBV7-8	NA	TRBJ2-7	TRBD1	CASSQGTGPQGEQYF	TGTGCCAGCAGCCAGGGGACAGGACCCCAGGGCGAGCAGTACTTC
TRBV11-2	NA	TRBJ1-5	NA	CASSLGRGGGQPQHF	TGTGCCAGCAGCTTAGGCAGGGGCGGAGGACAGCCCCAGCATTTT
TRBV11-3	once	TRBJ2-7	NA	CASSLETLHEQYF	TGTGCCAGCAGCTTAGAGACCTTGCACGAGCAGTACTTC
TRBV28	NA	TRBJ2-3	NA	CASSARLFRTDTQYF	TGTGCCAGCAGTGCCCGACTATTTCGCACAGATACGCAGTATTTT
TRBV10-3	NA	TRBJ1-6	TRBD1	CAIRGQGDSPLHF	TGTGCCATCAGGGGACAGGGAGATTCACCCCTCCACTTT
TRBV10-3	few	TRBJ1-1	NA	CAISVRNTEAFF	TGTGCCATCAGTGTACGGAACACTGAAGCTTTCTTT
TRBV30	NA	TRBJ1-1	NA	CAWSKESVAFF	TGTGCCTGGAGTAAGGAGTCTGTAGCTTTCTTT
TRBV4-1	NA	TRBJ2-1	NA	CASSQAPGASYNEQFF	TGCGCCAGCAGCCAAGCCCCCGGAGCCAGCTACAATGAGCAGTTCTTC
TRBV7-6	NA	TRBJ1-1	NA	CASSFFEGANTEAFF	TGTGCCAGCAGCTTTTTTGAGGGAGCGAACACTGAAGCTTTCTTT